What follows is one T cell receptor (beta chain) and its context. Its specificity is unknown. This sample includes further DNA sequences coding for the same CDR3. Assay: immunoSEQ multiplex PCR; the TCRdb copy retains only in-frame clones and omits some. The sample has millions of clones, approximately 94% seen once. The CDR3 sequence is 15 residues long. Germline CDR1 reads MDHEN; CDR2 reads SYDVKM. Trimming cost V 2 bases and J 3 bases, with 12 bases left between them. These data are taken from a study of shared clonotypes between healthy human individuals. Findings and caveats of the study: Clonotype sharing among donors likely depends on sequencing depth. The study generally estimated greater richness for naive than memory subsets. Shared across a few donors were around 5% of the naive CD4 clonotypes.

CD45RA-negative memory and CD45RA+ naive subsets were split from the CD4+ cells. The sequence was collected from a man aged 18-30 years in good health. This sequence joins TRBV28 and TRBJ2-3; D is unclear. Sequenced sample: naive CD4+ T cells sorted from blood. The sample's subset: CD45RA+ positively selected. The CDR3 nucleotides read TGTGCCAGCAGTTTAGGGTTGGCCGGGACAGATACGCAGTATTTT. It encodes CASSLGLAGTDTQYF.